Sequencing of this T cell receptor (beta chain) was carried out in a study of T cell responses to AZD1222 COVID-19 vaccine. A remark on this clone: Its antigen remains unidentified.

Notes on the study in general: Nearly half of the spike-specific TCRs reportedly recognize variant regions that carry no mutations. AZD1222 recipients seropositive at baseline numbered only six or seven. Among the donors, most were white British and more were female, and clonal diversity was possibly underestimated.

The protocol was immunoSEQ multiplex PCR, while the TCRdb copy is restricted to in-frame clones and leaves out a portion. The sample includes more than 95,000 clones, 85% to 95% of them seen just once. Trimming at V came to 3 bases and at J to 7 bases, leaving 10 bases not matched to a gene. In germline, CDR1 is MDHEN, CDR2 SYDVKM. This CDR3 spans 15 amino acids. This specimen was peripheral blood, taken on day 0 of AZD1222 vaccination. This clonotype was obtained from an adult in good health. The rearrangement links TRBV28 to TRBJ2-5; 8 nucleotides align to TRBD2. For the CDR3, the DNA is TGTGCCAGCAGTTTCATATCGGGAGGGCGGTGGACCCAGTACTTC. This encodes CASSFISGGRWTQYF.